These T cell receptor beta chains were read from a single sample in a study of OX40 agonist ivuxolimab in advanced cancers. TCRdb's copy holds only in-frame clones and misses some; the assay was immunoSEQ multiplex PCR. The sample shows fewer than 65,000 clones, 65% to 90% of them seen only once. Material: CD4+ or CD8+ T cells sorted from blood, obtained in a trial of the OX40 agonist ivuxolimab. The source is an adult with an advanced solid tumor such as melanoma, head and neck, liver or kidney cancer. Both conserved end residues are part of each CDR3. A D gene is named only where the DNA matches it firmly. A clone size is listed for some rows: how often the clone was seen (once, few, many), or a class if it is expanded.

j_gene,v_gene,d_gene,abundance,CDR3aa,CDR3nt
TRBJ2-7,TRBV7-2,-,-,CASSFDRTKYEQYF,TGTGCCAGCAGCTTTGACAGAACCAAGTACGAGCAGTACTTC
TRBJ1-1,TRBV9,-,-,CASSERARNTEAFF,TGTGCCAGCAGCGAACGAGCGAGGAACACTGAAGCTTTCTTT
TRBJ1-3,TRBV5-1,-,-,CASSLHPEAGNTIYF,TGCGCCAGCAGCTTGCATCCGGAGGCTGGAAACACCATATATTTT
TRBJ2-7,TRBV6-5,TRBD2,-,CASSPPGLAAREPYF,TGTGCCAGCAGCCCCCCCGGACTAGCGGCAAGGGAGCCGTACTTC
TRBJ1-2,TRBV2,TRBD1,few,CASRDRGGYTF,TGTGCCAGCAGGGACAGGGGCGGCTACACCTTC
TRBJ1-2,TRBV5-8,-,few,CASRSMGGRRNYGYTF,TGTGCCAGCAGATCTATGGGGGGACGGAGAAACTATGGCTACACCTTC
TRBJ2-7,TRBV7-3,-,-,CASTLGRGSYEQYF,TGTGCCAGCACCCTCGGGCGGGGCTCCTACGAGCAGTACTTC
TRBJ1-2,TRBV25-1,TRBD1,-,CASSDRATGVYGYTF,TGTGCCAGCAGTGACCGAGCGACAGGGGTGTATGGCTACACCTTC
TRBJ2-7,TRBV7-9,-,few,CASSLTGARGEEQYF,TGTGCCAGCAGCCTCACGGGGGCCAGGGGGGAGGAGCAGTACTTC
TRBJ1-1,TRBV10-3,-,-,CAISERGNTEAFF,TGTGCCATCAGTGAACGAGGGAACACTGAAGCTTTCTTT
TRBJ2-7,TRBV7-2,-,-,CASSFDSSTGWDEQYF,TGTGCCAGCAGCTTCGACAGCAGCACGGGATGGGACGAGCAGTACTTC
TRBJ1-1,TRBV6-6,TRBD1,-,CASIRQGGHTEAFF,TGTGCCAGCATTAGACAGGGGGGTCACACTGAAGCTTTCTTT
TRBJ2-1,TRBV29-1,-,-,CSVLSDSLNSYNEQFF,TGCAGCGTTTTGAGTGACTCACTAAACTCCTACAATGAGCAGTTCTTC
TRBJ1-4,TRBV5-4,-,-,CASSLANWGDVGEKLFF,TGTGCCAGCAGCTTGGCCAATTGGGGGGACGTTGGTGAAAAACTGTTTTTT
TRBJ2-2,TRBV10-1,TRBD1,-,CASGTGQGITGELFF,TGCGCCAGCGGAACGGGACAGGGTATCACCGGGGAGCTGTTTTTT
TRBJ1-4,TRBV11-2,TRBD1,once,CASSLAQGAGEKLFF,TGTGCCAGCAGCTTAGCACAGGGGGCGGGTGAAAAACTGTTTTTT
TRBJ2-7,TRBV6-6,-,once,CASSYNRDSEQYF,TGTGCCAGCAGTTACAACAGGGACTCGGAGCAGTACTTC
TRBJ1-2,TRBV29-1,TRBD1,-,CSVSRDRGRIGGYTF,TGCAGCGTTTCCCGGGACAGGGGCCGCATTGGTGGCTACACCTTC
TRBJ1-5,TRBV7-3,TRBD1,few,CASSRDSFNQPQHF,TGTGCCAGCAGCCGGGACAGTTTTAATCAGCCCCAGCATTTT
TRBJ2-7,TRBV6-1,-,-,CASSDRPLSSYEQYF,TGTGCCAGCAGTGATAGGCCCCTTAGCTCCTACGAGCAGTACTTC